A single sample gave rise to the 18 T cell receptor beta chains below, sequenced in a study of PD-L1 blockade in urothelial cancer (dated by TCRdb to the late 2010s). Libraries were made using the immunoSEQ multiplex PCR assay. As stored in TCRdb, this immuneACCESS dataset retains in-frame rearrangements with V and J assigned. A fraction of the clones does not appear; measured against another copy, unresolved V genes explain less than half of the discrepancy, and the remainder lacks a known reason. This sample is represented by 100,000 or so clones; around 85% of them were singletons. 2% to 2.5% of the sample comes from the top ten. This specimen was PBMCs, taken around atezolizumab (anti-PD-L1) treatment. All receptors derive from a man aged 50-59 years with urothelial cancer.

The chain recombines TRBV21-1 with TRBJ1-3; the table's D call, TRBD1, was not checked against the DNA. TRBV21-1 is deemed a pseudogene. The CDR3 loop spans 17 amino acids. The DNA for the CDR3 is TGTGCCAGCAGCAAAAAGTTCGGACACCACTCTGGAAACACCATATATTTT. It specifies CASSKKFGHHSGNTIYF.

This chain connects TRBV7-9 to TRBJ2-1, with 12 nucleotides matching TRBD2. This CDR3 contains 16 residues. Germline CDR1 is SEHNR and CDR2 is FQNEAQ (reference sequence). Trimming at V came to 4 bases and at J to 8 bases, leaving 9 bases not matched to a gene. Here the CDR3 reads CASSSGLAGRFDEQFF. The CDR3 region has the DNA TGTGCCAGCAGCTCCGGACTAGCGGGACGTTTCGATGAGCAGTTCTTC.

This clone was seen once. This chain connects TRBV28 to TRBJ1-2; no clear D. Between the trimmed V and J ends, which lost 8 bases and 4 bases, there was a span of 5 bases. Germline CDR1 and CDR2: MDHEN and SYDVKM. The CDR3 has 10 residues. Here the CDR3 DNA reads TGTGCCAGCTACGGCTATGGCTACACCTTC. Translated: CASYGYGYTF.

The CDR3 here is CASWGGLAGAETQYF. Written as DNA, the CDR3 is TGTGCCAGCTGGGGGGGCCTAGCGGGAGCAGAGACCCAGTACTTC. V and J are TRBV2 and TRBJ2-5, with TRBD2 identical over 10 bases. CDR1 SNHLY and CDR2 FYNNEI come from the germline V gene. The CDR3 is 15 amino acids. V shed 8 bases, J shed 4 bases, and the junction held 10 bases outside the gene matches.

This clone was seen only once. The CDR3 nucleotides read TGTGCCAGCAGCGCCTTGACAGGGAATGAAAAACTGTTTTTT. It yields the protein CASSALTGNEKLFF. The rearrangement uses TRBV9 and TRBJ1-4; 7 bases match TRBD1. This CDR3 comprises 14 residues. Germline-derived CDR1 and CDR2 are SGDLS and YYNGEE. Losses at the gene ends were 3 bases for V and 5 bases for J; bases not matched to a gene: 4.

V gene TRBV30 combines with J gene TRBJ2-3, with TRBD2 matching over 7 bases. Germline CDR1 reads GTSNPN; CDR2 reads SVGIG (reference sequence). This CDR3 has 14 residues. V lost 0 bases to trimming and J lost 8 bases; unmatched junction nucleotides: 8. DNA of the CDR3: TGTGCCTGGAGTGTAGATGCGGGAGTAAGTACGCAGTATTTT. Its protein product is CAWSVDAGVSTQYF.

Regarding this clone: Other DNA sequences of this sample code for an identical CDR3. The chain employs TRBV6-5 and TRBJ2-3, with no clear D. Between the trimmed V and J ends, which lost 6 bases and 0 bases, there was a span of 4 bases. This CDR3 is 12 amino acids long. Germline V gene data show CDR1 as MNHEY and CDR2 as SVGAGI. The CDR3 is CASRESTDTQYF. CDR3 in DNA: TGTGCCAGCAGGGAGAGCACAGATACGCAGTATTTT.

Note on this clone: The junction departs from the called germline gene at one end, perhaps through a read error. This sequence joins TRBV14 and TRBJ1-1; the D gene is possibly TRBD1 (6 bases). Germline CDR1 reads SGHDN; CDR2 reads FVKESK. CDR3 length: 16 residues. The CDR3 is CANSQDRSRGGTEAFF. The CDR3 DNA reads as TGTGCCAACAGCCAAGATCGGTCCCGAGGGGGCACTGAAGCTTTCTTT.

The chain has TRBV5-4 and TRBJ2-3; 7 bases map to TRBD1. The V gene's germline CDR1 is SGHNT and CDR2 YYREEE (reference sequence). This CDR3 spans 15 amino acids. V lost 2 bases and J lost 0; bases outside the gene matches: 3. Written as DNA, the CDR3 is TGTGCCAGCAGCTTAGGCAGGGGGAGCACAGATACGCAGTATTTT. It translates to CASSLGRGSTDTQYF.

This chain uses TRBV5-1 with TRBJ2-1; 14 bases are a match to TRBD2. The junction had 10 bases not matched to a gene; V was cut back by 5 bases and J by 0 bases. Per germline, CDR1 SGHRS and CDR2 YFSETQ. The CDR3 is made up of 19 amino acids. The CDR3 sequence: CASSPGTSGSSASYNEQFF. The CDR3, as DNA: TGCGCCAGCAGTCCCGGGACTAGCGGGAGTTCCGCCTCCTACAATGAGCAGTTCTTC.

V and J are TRBV5-1 and TRBJ1-3, with D tentatively TRBD1 (6 bases). Per the germline V gene, CDR1 is SGHRS and CDR2 is YFSETQ. The V and J ends lost 4 bases and 0 bases respectively, with 20 bases between them. This CDR3 is 18 amino acids long. The CDR3 DNA sequence: TGCGCCAGCAGCACGACCCTGACAGGCGACAGCTCTGGAAACACCATATATTTT. The encoded protein is CASSTTLTGDSSGNTIYF. The whole variable domain, remainder taken from reference TRBV5-1 and TRBJ1-3, is KAGVTQTPRYLIKTRGQQVTLSCSPISGHRSVSWYQQTPGQGLQFLFEYFSETQRNKGNFPGRFSGRQFSNSRSEMNVSTLELGDSALYLCASSTTLTGDSSGNTIYFGEGSWLTVV.

This clone is a singleton in its sample. The chain carries TRBV29-1 and TRBJ2-7; D may be TRBD1 (5 bases). The CDR3 is 12 amino acids. The germline gives CDR1 SQVTM, CDR2 ANQGSEA. This CDR3 is CRTGRDKSEQYF. The CDR3, as DNA: TGCCGCACCGGCAGGGATAAGAGCGAGCAGTACTTC.

With regard to this clone: Other DNA sequences in this specimen translate into the identical CDR3. The gene calls are TRBV5-5 and TRBJ1-2, with D possibly matching TRBD1 (5 bases). V was clipped by 4 bases and J by 4 bases, with 11 bases between them. CDR3 length: 13 residues. The germline CDR1 and CDR2 sequences are SGHKS and YYEKEE (reference sequence). In nucleotides, the CDR3 is TGTGCCAGCAGCCCCGGGGGGTCCTATGGCTACACCTTC. Protein: CASSPGGSYGYTF. Full variable domain (outside the CDR3, taken from reference TRBV5-5 and TRBJ1-2): DAGVTQSPTHLIKTRGQQVTLRCSPISGHKSVSWYQQVLGQGPQFIFQYYEKEERGRGNFPDRFSARQFPNYSSELNVNALLLGDSALYLCASSPGGSYGYTFGSGTRLTVV.

This clone was observed a handful of times. The chain employs TRBV18 and TRBJ2-7, with TRBD2 matching over 14 bases. The CDR3 totals 14 residues. The germline V gene encodes CDR1 KGHSH and CDR2 LQKENI. V was clipped by 2 bases and J by 12 bases; unmatched bases: 6. CDR3 nucleotides: TGTGCCAGCTCACCAATCAACGGACTAGCGGGGGGGTACTTC. It translates to CASSPINGLAGGYF.

The V gene is TRBV19, the J gene TRBJ2-1; TRBD1 might be the D (7 bases). CDR3 length: 16 residues. V was pared by 3 bases and J by 2 bases, with 14 bases between. Germline CDR1 and CDR2: LNHDA and SQIVND (reference sequence). The CDR3 region is CASSMQGGEPYNEQFF. The CDR3 region has the DNA TGTGCCAGTAGTATGCAGGGGGGAGAACCCTACAATGAGCAGTTCTTC.

The genes are TRBV6-5 and TRBJ1-5, with D unclear. This CDR3 has 15 residues. V was clipped by 6 bases and J by 0 bases, with 12 bases between them. CDR1 is MNHEY and CDR2 is SVGAGI in the germline V gene. CDR3 protein: CASRLSQSSNQPQHF. CDR3 in DNA: TGTGCCAGCAGATTATCCCAGTCTAGCAATCAGCCCCAGCATTTT.

The V call is TRBV11-2, the J call TRBJ1-5; D is uncertain. This CDR3 is built from 13 residues. Germline loops: CDR1 SGHAT, CDR2 FQNNGV. With 4 bases removed from V and 4 bases from J, the gap between germline ends came to 8 bases. For the CDR3, the DNA is TGTGCCAGCAGCTCTAGTGGGAATCAGCCCCAGCATTTT. It specifies CASSSSGNQPQHF.

This chain uses TRBV10-2 with TRBJ1-5, with D maybe TRBD1 (6 bases). Germline CDR1 and CDR2: WSHSY and SAAADI. With 2 bases removed from V and 4 bases from J, the gap between germline ends came to 9 bases. The CDR3 extends over 14 amino acids. The CDR3 bases are TGCGCCAGCAGTGAGAGGGGGGGGAATCAGCCCCAGCATTTT. It translates to CASSERGGNQPQHF.